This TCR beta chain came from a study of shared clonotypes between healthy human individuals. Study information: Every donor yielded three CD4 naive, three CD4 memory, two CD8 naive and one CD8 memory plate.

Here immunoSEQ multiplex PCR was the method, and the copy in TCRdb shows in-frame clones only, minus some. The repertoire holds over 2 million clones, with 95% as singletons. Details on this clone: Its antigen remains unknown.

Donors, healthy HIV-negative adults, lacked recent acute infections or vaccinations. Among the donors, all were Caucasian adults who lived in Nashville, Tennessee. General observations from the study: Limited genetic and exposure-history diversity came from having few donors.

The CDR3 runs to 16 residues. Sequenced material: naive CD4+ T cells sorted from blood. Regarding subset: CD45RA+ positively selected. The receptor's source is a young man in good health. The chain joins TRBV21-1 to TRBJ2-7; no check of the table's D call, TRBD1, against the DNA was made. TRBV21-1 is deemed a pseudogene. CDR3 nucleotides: TGTGCCAGCAGCAAAGGCCTAGGACAGGGAGCCTACGAGCAGTACTTC. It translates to CASSKGLGQGAYEQYF.